The rows below give T cell receptor beta chains drawn from one sample of a study of T cell changes during pregnancy in multiple sclerosis. Profiling relied on immunoSEQ multiplex PCR, and the TCRdb table lists in-frame clones only, not all of them. The table shows some 97,000 clones, with approximately 94% occurring only once. Source: peripheral blood, taken in the second trimester of pregnancy. The receptors here all came from a female donor with multiple sclerosis, enrolled in a pregnancy study. The CDR3 runs from the conserved cysteine through the conserved F or W. The order of the fields is D gene, clone size, V gene, J gene, CDR3 DNA, CDR3 protein. The D gene is left open where the match is weak. The size of a clone is reported for some rows only, either as once, few or many, or as a class for expanded clones.

d_gene: -; abundance: -; v_gene: TRBV5-6; j_gene: TRBJ2-2; CDR3nt: TGTGCCAGCAACTTAGCTTGGGCAGACGCGAACACCGGGGAGCTGTTTTTT; CDR3aa: CASNLAWADANTGELFF
d_gene: TRBD1; abundance: few; v_gene: TRBV9; j_gene: TRBJ1-1; CDR3nt: TGTGCCAGCAGCGCGTCGGACAGGGGGCGCGTGAACACTGAAGCTTTCTTT; CDR3aa: CASSASDRGRVNTEAFF
d_gene: -; abundance: -; v_gene: TRBV7-9; j_gene: TRBJ1-6; CDR3nt: TGTGCCAGCAGCTTCATGCAGGGGTACAATTCACCCCTCCACTTT; CDR3aa: CASSFMQGYNSPLHF
d_gene: TRBD1; abundance: -; v_gene: TRBV27; j_gene: TRBJ1-5; CDR3nt: TGTGCCAGCAGTTTCGGGACAGGGATACAGCCCCAGCATTTT; CDR3aa: CASSFGTGIQPQHF
d_gene: -; abundance: -; v_gene: TRBV6-5; j_gene: TRBJ1-2; CDR3nt: TGTGCCAGCAGTCAAGGGACACTCTTGGACTACACCTTC; CDR3aa: CASSQGTLLDYTF
d_gene: -; abundance: -; v_gene: TRBV19; j_gene: TRBJ1-5; CDR3nt: TGTGCCAGTAGTATCCTGTCAGGGGCGCTGGATCCGCCCCAGCATTTT; CDR3aa: CASSILSGALDPPQHF
d_gene: TRBD1; abundance: once; v_gene: TRBV5-1; j_gene: TRBJ2-2; CDR3nt: TGCGCCAGCAGCTATACGACCGGGACAGGGTACACCGGGGAGCTGTTTTTT; CDR3aa: CASSYTTGTGYTGELFF
d_gene: -; abundance: -; v_gene: TRBV28; j_gene: TRBJ1-5; CDR3nt: TGTGCCAGCAGTTTAACAGGGTGGGTTAGCAATCAGCCCCAGCATTTT; CDR3aa: CASSLTGWVSNQPQHF
d_gene: -; abundance: -; v_gene: TRBV7-8; j_gene: TRBJ2-5; CDR3nt: TGTGCCAGCAGCTTAGGGCCAGGGCCCCAAGAGACCCAGTACTTC; CDR3aa: CASSLGPGPQETQYF
d_gene: -; abundance: -; v_gene: TRBV6-5; j_gene: TRBJ2-5; CDR3nt: TGTGCCAGCAGTTACAACAGACAAGAGACCCAGTACTTC; CDR3aa: CASSYNRQETQYF
d_gene: TRBD1; abundance: -; v_gene: TRBV28; j_gene: TRBJ1-5; CDR3nt: TGTGCCAGCAGTTGGACAGGGGCGGGCCAGCCCCAGCATTTT; CDR3aa: CASSWTGAGQPQHF
d_gene: TRBD2; abundance: -; v_gene: TRBV5-1; j_gene: TRBJ2-1; CDR3nt: TGCGCCAGCAGCAACGGGGGGACCGATAACAATGAGCAGTTCTTC; CDR3aa: CASSNGGTDNNEQFF
d_gene: TRBD2; abundance: -; v_gene: TRBV4-2; j_gene: TRBJ2-1; CDR3nt: TGTGCCAGCAGCCCGCTCCCCCTCTTAGCGGGGGTGAATGAGCAGTTCTTC; CDR3aa: CASSPLPLLAGVNEQFF
d_gene: TRBD1; abundance: -; v_gene: TRBV15; j_gene: TRBJ2-3; CDR3nt: TGTGCCACCAGCAGAGCCCTAGGGGGCTCCTACACAGATACGCAGTATTTT; CDR3aa: CATSRALGGSYTDTQYF
d_gene: -; abundance: -; v_gene: TRBV11-1; j_gene: TRBJ2-3; CDR3nt: TGTGCCAGCAGCTTAACGGTCTCCACAGATACGCAGTATTTT; CDR3aa: CASSLTVSTDTQYF
d_gene: -; abundance: -; v_gene: TRBV2; j_gene: TRBJ2-1; CDR3nt: TGTGCCAGCCGGAGCGGTCCGGCGGCCCGGGTTTCCTACAATGAGCAGTTCTTC; CDR3aa: CASRSGPAARVSYNEQFF
d_gene: TRBD1; abundance: -; v_gene: TRBV27; j_gene: TRBJ1-4; CDR3nt: TGTGCCAGCAGTTTATTGGGGGACAGGGACGAAAAACTGTTTTTT; CDR3aa: CASSLLGDRDEKLFF
d_gene: -; abundance: -; v_gene: TRBV5-1; j_gene: TRBJ1-2; CDR3nt: TGCGCCAGCAGCTTGGTGGCAGGCTCTAACTATGGCTACACCTTC; CDR3aa: CASSLVAGSNYGYTF
d_gene: -; abundance: -; v_gene: TRBV6-5; j_gene: TRBJ2-7; CDR3nt: TGTGCCAGCAGTGGGCCAAGGCGAGAGCAGTACTTC; CDR3aa: CASSGPRREQYF
d_gene: -; abundance: -; v_gene: TRBV5-4; j_gene: TRBJ1-4; CDR3nt: TGTGCCAGCAGCCCATGTCTCGGGGGGCGAAATGAAAAACTGTTTTTT; CDR3aa: CASSPCLGGRNEKLFF
d_gene: TRBD2; abundance: -; v_gene: TRBV7-8; j_gene: TRBJ2-5; CDR3nt: TGTGCCAGCAGCTTCGATAGAGGGAGGGCTGACTTC; CDR3aa: CASSFDRGRADF
d_gene: TRBD1; abundance: -; v_gene: TRBV19; j_gene: TRBJ1-1; CDR3nt: TGTGCCAGTAGCCAGACAGGGGTCGGGAACACTGAAGCTTTCTTT; CDR3aa: CASSQTGVGNTEAFF
d_gene: TRBD1; abundance: -; v_gene: TRBV27; j_gene: TRBJ1-2; CDR3nt: TGTGCCAGCAGTTTAGGACAGGACTATGGCTACACCTTC; CDR3aa: CASSLGQDYGYTF
d_gene: TRBD2; abundance: -; v_gene: TRBV28; j_gene: TRBJ2-5; CDR3nt: TGTGCCAGCAGTCCGGGACTAGCGGGAGACGGCCAAGAGACCCAGTACTTC; CDR3aa: CASSPGLAGDGQETQYF
d_gene: TRBD1; abundance: -; v_gene: TRBV5-1; j_gene: TRBJ1-2; CDR3nt: TGCGCCAGCAGCTTGACAAACAGGGGACATGGCTACACCTTC; CDR3aa: CASSLTNRGHGYTF
d_gene: -; abundance: few; v_gene: TRBV5-1; j_gene: TRBJ2-7; CDR3nt: TGCGCCAGCAGCTCCTATTACGAGCAGTACTTC; CDR3aa: CASSSYYEQYF
d_gene: -; abundance: -; v_gene: TRBV13; j_gene: TRBJ2-5; CDR3nt: TGTGCCAGCAGCGGTTATGACAGGCAAGAGACCCAGTACTTC; CDR3aa: CASSGYDRQETQYF
d_gene: -; abundance: -; v_gene: TRBV5-1; j_gene: TRBJ2-7; CDR3nt: TGCGCCAGCAGCTTGGCCCCCGGCTACGAGCAGTACTTC; CDR3aa: CASSLAPGYEQYF
d_gene: -; abundance: -; v_gene: TRBV5-1; j_gene: TRBJ2-5; CDR3nt: TGCGCCAGCAGAGACCCAGGGTTAGAGACCCAGTACTTC; CDR3aa: CASRDPGLETQYF
d_gene: -; abundance: -; v_gene: TRBV6-4; j_gene: TRBJ2-2; CDR3nt: TGTGCCAGCAGTGTGGGCCCCAACACCGGGGAGCTGTTTTTT; CDR3aa: CASSVGPNTGELFF
d_gene: -; abundance: -; v_gene: TRBV7-8; j_gene: TRBJ2-1; CDR3nt: TGTGCCAGCAGCTTAGTATCTAGCTTTGATGAGCAGTTCTTC; CDR3aa: CASSLVSSFDEQFF
d_gene: TRBD2; abundance: -; v_gene: TRBV5-1; j_gene: TRBJ2-3; CDR3nt: TGCGCCAGCAGCTTGGGGTTAGCGGGGGGGGCCACAGATACGCAGTATTTT; CDR3aa: CASSLGLAGGATDTQYF
d_gene: -; abundance: -; v_gene: TRBV10-3; j_gene: TRBJ2-2; CDR3nt: TGTGCCATCAGTGAGAACCGCAGGGGCACCGGGGAGCTGTTTTTT; CDR3aa: CAISENRRGTGELFF
d_gene: -; abundance: -; v_gene: TRBV6-1; j_gene: TRBJ1-2; CDR3nt: TGTGCCAGCAGTGACGCCCTCCTAGCTGAACAGCTTTGGTACACCTTC; CDR3aa: CASSDALLAEQLWYTF
d_gene: -; abundance: -; v_gene: TRBV5-4; j_gene: TRBJ2-5; CDR3nt: TGTGCCACCGGTGGGGGCTCCTATGAGACCCAGTACTTC; CDR3aa: CATGGGSYETQYF
d_gene: -; abundance: -; v_gene: TRBV29-1; j_gene: TRBJ2-7; CDR3nt: TGCAGCGTTGAAGTTGGAGAGAGCTACGAGCAGTACTTC; CDR3aa: CSVEVGESYEQYF
d_gene: -; abundance: -; v_gene: TRBV28; j_gene: TRBJ2-3; CDR3nt: TGTGCCAGCAGTTTCCGTGGCGGTATTCTTCATACGCAGTATTTT; CDR3aa: CASSFRGGILHTQYF
d_gene: TRBD1; abundance: once; v_gene: TRBV5-1; j_gene: TRBJ1-1; CDR3nt: TGCGCCAGCAGCTTGGAAGGGACAGCCCCGTTGTTCTTT; CDR3aa: CASSLEGTAPLFF
d_gene: TRBD2; abundance: few; v_gene: TRBV4-2; j_gene: TRBJ2-5; CDR3nt: TGTGCCAGCAGCCAAGATTGGTGGGGGGGAAAAGAGACCCAGTACTTC; CDR3aa: CASSQDWWGGKETQYF
d_gene: TRBD1; abundance: -; v_gene: TRBV28; j_gene: TRBJ1-2; CDR3nt: TGTGCCAGCAGGGGGACAGGGGGAACTTATGGCTACACCTTC; CDR3aa: CASRGTGGTYGYTF
d_gene: -; abundance: -; v_gene: TRBV5-1; j_gene: TRBJ2-5; CDR3nt: TGCGCCAGCAGCTTGAGCCTACAAGAGACCCAGTACTTC; CDR3aa: CASSLSLQETQYF
d_gene: TRBD1; abundance: -; v_gene: TRBV30; j_gene: TRBJ2-7; CDR3nt: TGTGCCTGGAGTGTAAAAGGGGGCACCTACGAGCAGTACTTC; CDR3aa: CAWSVKGGTYEQYF
d_gene: TRBD1; abundance: -; v_gene: TRBV19; j_gene: TRBJ2-3; CDR3nt: TGTGCCAGTAGTTCCCGGGACAGGGAAGCAACAGATACGCAGTATTTT; CDR3aa: CASSSRDREATDTQYF
d_gene: -; abundance: -; v_gene: TRBV6-1; j_gene: TRBJ1-5; CDR3nt: TGTGCCAGCAGCGAGGGAGTCACCAATCAGCCCCAGCATTTT; CDR3aa: CASSEGVTNQPQHF
d_gene: TRBD1; abundance: -; v_gene: TRBV6-1; j_gene: TRBJ1-5; CDR3nt: TGTGCCAGCTCGGACAGGGGGCTAATTCAGCCCCAGCATTTT; CDR3aa: CASSDRGLIQPQHF
d_gene: TRBD1; abundance: -; v_gene: TRBV19; j_gene: TRBJ2-3; CDR3nt: TGTGCCAGTAGTATTCAGGGGGCCGGGGCAGATACGCAGTATTTT; CDR3aa: CASSIQGAGADTQYF
d_gene: TRBD2; abundance: -; v_gene: TRBV2; j_gene: TRBJ2-3; CDR3nt: TGTGCCAGCAGTACTAGCGGGGGGGCTGGTACAGATACGCAGTATTTT; CDR3aa: CASSTSGGAGTDTQYF
d_gene: -; abundance: -; v_gene: TRBV27; j_gene: TRBJ2-1; CDR3nt: TGTGCCAGCAGTTTAGTCAGGGACTACAATGAGCAGTTCTTC; CDR3aa: CASSLVRDYNEQFF
d_gene: TRBD2; abundance: -; v_gene: TRBV5-1; j_gene: TRBJ2-2; CDR3nt: TGCGCCAGCAGCTCAAGCGGGGGGGCAGACACCGGGGAGCTGTTTTTT; CDR3aa: CASSSSGGADTGELFF
d_gene: -; abundance: -; v_gene: TRBV19; j_gene: TRBJ1-2; CDR3nt: TGTGCCAGTAGTATTACTGGGTCTTCAGGTTTTAACTATGGCTACACCTTC; CDR3aa: CASSITGSSGFNYGYTF
d_gene: -; abundance: -; v_gene: TRBV18; j_gene: TRBJ1-1; CDR3nt: TGTGCCAGCTCACCACGCGTGACTTTAAACACTGAAGCTTTCTTT; CDR3aa: CASSPRVTLNTEAFF
d_gene: TRBD1; abundance: -; v_gene: TRBV6-6; j_gene: TRBJ2-4; CDR3nt: TGTGCCAGCAGCACCCGACAGGGGGCGGTTAATGGCATTCAGTACTTC; CDR3aa: CASSTRQGAVNGIQYF
d_gene: -; abundance: -; v_gene: TRBV7-3; j_gene: TRBJ2-3; CDR3nt: TGTGCCAGCAGCCTACCCCGGGGAGATAGCACAGATACGCAGTATTTT; CDR3aa: CASSLPRGDSTDTQYF
d_gene: TRBD1; abundance: few; v_gene: TRBV6-1; j_gene: TRBJ1-2; CDR3nt: TGTGCCAGCAGTGAGGACAGGGACGGTGGCTACACCTTC; CDR3aa: CASSEDRDGGYTF
d_gene: -; abundance: -; v_gene: TRBV6-1; j_gene: TRBJ1-1; CDR3nt: TGTGCCAGCATAGCCGTGAACACTGAAGCTTTCTTT; CDR3aa: CASIAVNTEAFF
d_gene: -; abundance: -; v_gene: TRBV1; j_gene: TRBJ2-5; CDR3nt: TGCACCAGCAGCCCCGCCTGGAGTTTAGGCGACCAAGAGACCCAGTACTTC; CDR3aa: CTSSPAWSLGDQETQYF
d_gene: TRBD1; abundance: -; v_gene: TRBV5-1; j_gene: TRBJ1-5; CDR3nt: TGCGCCAGCAGCTTGACAGGGGGCGATGAGCCCCAGCATTTT; CDR3aa: CASSLTGGDEPQHF